These 20 T cell receptor beta chains share one sample of origin, sequenced in a study of Tregs in tolerant kidney transplant recipients. Produced via immunoSEQ multiplex PCR; TCRdb's table is partial and in-frame only. The sample contains tens of thousands of clones, 95% to 96% of which appear only once. Which antigens these TCRs recognize remains unknown. Sequenced: Tregs from blood cultured with allogeneic cells. The receptor set was obtained from a human donor in good health.

V and J are TRBV18 and TRBJ2-5, with TRBD2 matching 10 bases. This CDR3 contains 15 residues. Germline assignment: CDR1 KGHSH and CDR2 LQKENI. The V and J ends lost 5 bases and 4 bases, in that order; junction bases with no gene match: 7. CDR3 protein: CASSGGLAVGETQYF. The DNA of the CDR3 is TGTGCCAGCTCAGGAGGACTAGCGGTAGGAGAGACCCAGTACTTC.

The CDR3 sequence: CASSRNRVSYEQYF. The CDR3 DNA is TGTGCCAGCAGCCGGAACAGGGTATCCTACGAGCAGTACTTC. The V and J genes are TRBV14 and TRBJ2-7; possibly TRBD1 for D (6 bases). Between the trimmed V and J ends, which lost 4 bases and 1 base, there was a span of 11 bases. The CDR3 sequence is 14 residues long. Germline CDR1 is SGHDN and CDR2 is FVKESK.

The chain joins TRBV19 to TRBJ1-2; perhaps TRBD1 as D (5 bases). Looked up from germline, CDR1 is LNHDA and CDR2 is SQIVND (reference sequence). The CDR3 is 12 amino acids. Trimming shortened V by 6 bases and J by 1 base, and 6 bases separated the two germline ends. The CDR3 bases are TGTGCCAGTAGGAGGGGTAACTATGGCTACACCTTC. As protein: CASRRGNYGYTF.

This chain links TRBV10-2 with TRBJ1-1, with 7 nucleotides matching TRBD1. V lost 8 bases to trimming and J lost 6 bases; unmatched junction nucleotides: 15. Per the germline V gene, CDR1 is WSHSY and CDR2 is SAAADI. CDR3 length equals 15 residues. The CDR3 spells CASFGLSQGGSEAFF. The CDR3, as DNA: TGCGCCAGCTTCGGGCTGTCCCAGGGGGGGTCTGAAGCTTTCTTT.

CDR3 protein: CASSLRGVSDTQYF. The CDR3 DNA is TGTGCCAGCAGCCTAAGAGGGGTTTCAGATACGCAGTATTTT. This chain joins TRBV5-8 and TRBJ2-3, with D perhaps matching TRBD1 or TRBD2 (5 bases each). The CDR3 sequence is 14 residues long. Germline V gene sequence: CDR1 SGHTS, CDR2 YDEGEE. V shed 4 bases and J shed 4 bases, with 13 bases lying between them.

This rearrangement joins TRBV9 to TRBJ1-2; 9 bases are shared with TRBD1. With 4 bases clipped from V and 5 bases from J, the junction kept 6 bases outside the gene matches. Germline CDR1 SGDLS, CDR2 YYNGEE. The CDR3 totals 14 residues. CDR3 coding DNA: TGTGCCAGCAGCCTCGGACAGGGGACTTATGGCTACACCTTC. Its translation: CASSLGQGTYGYTF.

The genes are TRBV5-1 and TRBJ1-5, with D unresolved. Germline CDR1 and CDR2: SGHRS and YFSETQ. The CDR3 runs 13 residues. V lost 0 bases and J 3 bases, leaving 4 bases between the germline ends. The CDR3 here is CASSLGDNQPQHF. The CDR3 nucleotides read TGCGCCAGCAGCTTGGGTGACAATCAGCCCCAGCATTTT.

The chain joins TRBV15 to TRBJ1-6; D call uncertain. The germline V and J ends were trimmed by 4 bases and 0 bases, with 7 bases remaining between them. This CDR3 comprises 15 residues. The germline V gene has CDR1 LNHNV and CDR2 YYDKDF (reference sequence). CDR3 nucleotide sequence: TGTGCCACCAGCACCGTCCGCTCCTATAATTCACCCCTCCACTTT. It specifies CATSTVRSYNSPLHF.

The V and J genes are TRBV7-9 and TRBJ2-2; D may be TRBD1 or TRBD2 (5 bases each). Germline V gene lookup returns CDR1 SEHNR and CDR2 FQNEAQ (reference sequence). The CDR3 runs 18 residues. Trimming cost V 6 bases and J 0 bases, with 20 bases left between them. CDR3 in amino acids: CASSPTRGAATNTGELFF. In DNA, the CDR3 is TGTGCCAGCAGTCCTACCAGAGGGGCAGCAACGAACACCGGGGAGCTGTTTTTT.

J is TRBJ2-3 and V is TRBV18, with 7 bases matching TRBD1. The ends lost 3 bases at V and 2 bases at J; junction bases unmatched: 11. Germline V gives CDR1 KGHSH, CDR2 LQKENI. There are 17 residues in the CDR3. This CDR3 is CASSPIGTVEYTDTQYF. The CDR3 bases are TGTGCCAGCTCACCGATTGGGACAGTGGAATACACAGATACGCAGTATTTT. Supplemented by reference TRBV18 and TRBJ2-3, the full variable domain reads NAGVMQNPRHLVRRRGQEARLRCSPMKGHSHVYWYRQLPEEGLKFMVYLQKENIIDESGMPKERFSAEFPKEGPSILRIQQVVRGDSAAYFCASSPIGTVEYTDTQYFGPGTRLTVL.

In DNA form, the CDR3 reads TGTGCCAGCGTGGGACTCAGCATCAATCAGCCCCAGCATTTT. Amino acid sequence: CASVGLSINQPQHF. The chain carries TRBV6-6 and TRBJ1-5; a possible D gene is TRBD1 (5 bases). CDR3 length: 14 residues. V gave up 8 bases and J gave up 3 bases, with 14 bases separating them. CDR1 is MNHNY, CDR2 SVGAGI, per germline (reference sequence).

This clone has a single count. For the CDR3, the DNA is TGCAGTGTCGCGGGAGCATTAGAGCAGTTCTTC. Its translation is CSVAGALEQFF. The chain uses TRBV20-1 and TRBJ2-1; 7 bases map to TRBD2. Trimming took 7 bases from V and 10 from J; bases not matched to a gene: 7. Germline CDR1 and CDR2: DFQATT and SNEGSKA (reference sequence). CDR3 length: 11 residues.

The rearrangement links TRBV19 to TRBJ1-1, with D perhaps matching TRBD1 (5 bases). Trimming cost V 3 bases and J 0 bases, with 17 bases left between them. CDR1 and CDR2 (germline): LNHDA, SQIVND (reference sequence). This CDR3 is 17 amino acids long. The DNA for the CDR3 is TGTGCCAGTAGTATCCCGTCGGGACGAACCATGAACACTGAAGCTTTCTTT. Translating gives CASSIPSGRTMNTEAFF.

V gene TRBV2 combines with J gene TRBJ1-5, with a possible D match to TRBD1 (5 bases). The CDR3 runs to 23 residues. Between the trimmed V and J ends, which lost 4 bases and 0 bases, there was a span of 34 bases. Germline V CDR1 and CDR2: SNHLY, FYNNEI. In DNA, the CDR3 is TGTGCCAGCAGTGGAGGTTTGCAGGCAGAACGATATGGGTCCGGACATAGCAATCAGCCCCAGCATTTT. This translates into CASSGGLQAERYGSGHSNQPQHF.

The chain uses TRBV5-1 and TRBJ1-1, with 7 bases matching TRBD1. The V gene end was trimmed by 2 bases and the J gene end by 7 bases; junction bases not matched to a gene: 5. This CDR3 is built from 13 residues. CDR1 and CDR2 (germline): SGHRS, YFSETQ. CDR3 DNA: TGCGCCAGCAGCTTACAGGGGCCTTATGAAGCTTTCTTT. Protein product: CASSLQGPYEAFF.

The J gene is TRBJ1-1, the V gene TRBV19, with D possibly being TRBD1 (5 bases). Trimming took 3 bases from V and 4 from J, leaving 15 bases between them. CDR3 length: 15 residues. Looked up from germline, CDR1 is LNHDA and CDR2 is SQIVND (reference sequence). The DNA of the CDR3 is TGTGCCAGTAGTATTACGAGGGGCGCGGGCACTGAAGCTTTCTTT. It is translated as CASSITRGAGTEAFF.

The CDR3 here is CASSYSAGELFF. CDR3 in DNA: TGTGCCAGCAGTTACAGCGCCGGGGAGCTGTTTTTT. This chain joins TRBV25-1 and TRBJ2-2; D gene uncertain. The V end lost 5 bases, the J end lost 6 bases, and 7 bases lay between the germline ends. This CDR3 spans 12 amino acids. Germline CDR1 and CDR2: MGHDK and SYGVNS.

This chain joins TRBV5-1 and TRBJ2-3; perhaps TRBD2 as D (5 bases). This CDR3 is built from 16 residues. Germline V gives CDR1 SGHRS, CDR2 YFSETQ. V lost 4 bases and J lost 4, with 19 bases in between. CDR3: CASSRAGLPGSDTQYF. In DNA form, the CDR3 reads TGCGCCAGCAGCCGGGCCGGACTTCCGGGGTCAGATACGCAGTATTTT.

The rearrangement joins TRBV29-1 to TRBJ1-2; D not resolved. Germline CDR1 is SQVTM and CDR2 is ANQGSEA. The length of the CDR3 is 14 residues. V was clipped by 4 bases and J by 4 bases, with 16 bases between them. CDR3 protein: CSVADLATFYGYTF. In DNA form, the CDR3 reads TGCAGCGTTGCCGACCTCGCAACCTTCTATGGCTACACCTTC.

This clone has more than one count but fewer than ten. The V gene is TRBV18, the J gene TRBJ1-6, with TRBD1 identical over 9 bases. Per germline, CDR1 KGHSH and CDR2 LQKENI. V dropped 3 bases and J dropped 14; count of bases not matched to a gene: 11. The CDR3 extends over 15 amino acids. Here the CDR3 reads CASSPPGTGTGALHF. DNA of the CDR3: TGTGCCAGCTCACCTCCCGGGACAGGGACGGGGGCCCTCCACTTT.